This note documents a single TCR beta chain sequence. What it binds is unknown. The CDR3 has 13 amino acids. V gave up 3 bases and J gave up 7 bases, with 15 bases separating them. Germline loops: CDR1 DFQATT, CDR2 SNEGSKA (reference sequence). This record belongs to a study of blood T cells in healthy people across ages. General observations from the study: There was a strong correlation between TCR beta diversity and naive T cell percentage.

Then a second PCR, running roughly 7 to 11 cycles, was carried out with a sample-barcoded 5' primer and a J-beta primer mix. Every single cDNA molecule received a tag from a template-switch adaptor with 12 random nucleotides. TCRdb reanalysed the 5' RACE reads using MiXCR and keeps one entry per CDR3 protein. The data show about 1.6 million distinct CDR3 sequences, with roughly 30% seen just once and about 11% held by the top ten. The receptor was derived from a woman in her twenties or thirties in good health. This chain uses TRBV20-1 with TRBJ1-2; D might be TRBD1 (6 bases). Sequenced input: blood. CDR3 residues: CSASTGFGRGYTF. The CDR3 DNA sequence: TGCAGTGCTAGCACAGGGTTCGGACGTGGCTACACCTTC.